The 9 T cell receptor beta chains below come from one sample, sequenced in a study of T cells after posttransplantation cyclophosphamide. Treatment was busulfan-fludarabine conditioning, a marrow graft, and cyclophosphamide on days +3 and +4. The table came from immunoSEQ multiplex PCR; TCRdb's copy has only in-frame clones and leaves some out. The sample consists of 17,000 or so clones, roughly four fifths of them appearing once. The sample here was CD8+ T cells sorted from PBMCs, taken approximately 1,900 days after a stem cell transplant with posttransplant cyclophosphamide. The receptors come from a female patient in her forties who received an allogeneic stem cell transplant from a related donor, was CMV-positive, and had no GVHD. Among the T cells, some may be from the graft donor.

The chain recombines TRBV5-6 with TRBJ2-7; 11 bases line up with TRBD2. J gave up 3 bases and V 5 bases, and 7 bases lay outside the gene matches. CDR1 is SGHDT, CDR2 YYEEEE, per germline. The CDR3 is 15 amino acids. CDR3 in DNA: TGTGCCAGCAGAGAGGGACTAGCGGATTTCTACGAGCAGTACTTC. Translation gives CASREGLADFYEQYF. The variable domain in full, completed from reference TRBV5-6 and TRBJ2-7, reads DAGVTQSPTHLIKTRGQQVTLRCSPKSGHDTVSWYQQALGQGPQFIFQYYEEEERQRGNFPDRFSGHQFPNYSSELNVNALLLGDSALYLCASREGLADFYEQYFGPGTRLTVT.

The chain is built from TRBV28 and TRBJ1-6; 8 bases fit TRBD1. The CDR3 loop spans 16 amino acids. CDR1 MDHEN and CDR2 SYDVKM come from the germline V gene. With V trimmed by 6 bases and J by 7 bases, 11 bases remained unmatched. The CDR3 here is CASRLLTGTGNSPLHF. The CDR3, as DNA: TGTGCCAGCAGGCTACTTACCGGGACAGGAAATTCACCCCTCCACTTT. The complete variable domain, with remaining parts taken from reference TRBV28 and TRBJ1-6, reads DVKVTQSSRYLVKRTGEKVFLECVQDMDHENMFWYRQDPGLGLRLIYFSYDVKMKEKGDIPEGYSVSREKKERFSLILESASTNQTSMYLCASRLLTGTGNSPLHFGNGTRLTVT.

The genes are TRBV9 and TRBJ2-2; maybe TRBD1 (5 bases). The CDR3 is 18 residues long. V was clipped by 3 bases and J by 0 bases, with 18 bases between them. Per the germline V gene, CDR1 is SGDLS and CDR2 is YYNGEE. CDR3 sequence reads: CASSDEVRAGTNTGELFF. The CDR3 nucleotides read TGTGCCAGCAGCGACGAGGTACGGGCAGGGACGAACACCGGGGAGCTGTTTTTT.

The chain combines TRBV5-1 with TRBJ1-1; TRBD1 matches at 9 bases. Germline assignment: CDR1 SGHRS and CDR2 YFSETQ. This CDR3 is 15 amino acids long. The V segment lost 4 bases and the J segment 4 bases; nucleotides outside the gene matches: 8. This CDR3 reads CASSGLQGAGTEAFF. CDR3 nucleotide sequence: TGCGCCAGCAGCGGATTACAGGGGGCGGGCACTGAAGCTTTCTTT.

The chain has TRBV9 and TRBJ2-3; TRBD2 agrees at 13 bases. Per the germline V gene, CDR1 is SGDLS and CDR2 is YYNGEE. This CDR3 has 15 residues. V was clipped by 2 bases and J by 4 bases; unmatched bases: 1. In DNA form, the CDR3 reads TGTGCCAGCAGCGTCACTAGCGGGGGGGCAGATACGCAGTATTTT. This gives the protein CASSVTSGGADTQYF.

This CDR3 is CASSHEGDSYNSPLHF. In DNA, the CDR3 is TGCGCCAGCAGTCACGAGGGGGACTCCTATAATTCACCCCTCCACTTT. V usage is TRBV5-1 and J usage is TRBJ1-6, with D perhaps matching TRBD1 (6 bases). CDR3 length: 16 residues. V was shortened by 5 bases and J by 0 bases, with 12 bases between the two germline ends. From germline, CDR1 is SGHRS and CDR2 YFSETQ.

This chain uses TRBV6-1 with TRBJ1-4; D perhaps matches TRBD1 (6 bases). Germline assignment: CDR1 MNHNS and CDR2 SASEGT. The CDR3 runs 16 residues. Trimming shortened V by 2 bases and J by 8 bases, and 18 bases separated the two germline ends. CDR3 nucleotide sequence: TGTGCCAGCAGTGAAATTGCCAGGGGTTTATCCGAAAAACTGTTTTTT. The encoded protein is CASSEIARGLSEKLFF.

This clone has just one count. CDR3 loop: CASSLGPQVEVFSGANVLTF. In nucleotides, the CDR3 is TGCGCCAGCAGCTTGGGACCCCAGGTGGAGGTTTTCTCTGGGGCCAACGTCCTGACTTTC. The V gene is TRBV5-1, the J gene TRBJ2-6, with D maybe TRBD2 (5 bases). The germline V gene encodes CDR1 SGHRS and CDR2 YFSETQ. The CDR3 contains 20 residues. The germline V and J ends were trimmed by 0 bases and 0 bases, with 19 bases remaining between them.

The chain has TRBV19 and TRBJ2-1, with 9 bases lining up with TRBD2. CDR1 is LNHDA, CDR2 SQIVND, per germline (reference sequence). This CDR3 contains 14 residues. V shed 7 bases, J shed 8 bases, and the junction held 9 bases outside the gene matches. The CDR3 DNA sequence: TGTGCCAGTACCCTAGCGGGGCCGAGCGATGAGCAGTTCTTC. It is translated as CASTLAGPSDEQFF.